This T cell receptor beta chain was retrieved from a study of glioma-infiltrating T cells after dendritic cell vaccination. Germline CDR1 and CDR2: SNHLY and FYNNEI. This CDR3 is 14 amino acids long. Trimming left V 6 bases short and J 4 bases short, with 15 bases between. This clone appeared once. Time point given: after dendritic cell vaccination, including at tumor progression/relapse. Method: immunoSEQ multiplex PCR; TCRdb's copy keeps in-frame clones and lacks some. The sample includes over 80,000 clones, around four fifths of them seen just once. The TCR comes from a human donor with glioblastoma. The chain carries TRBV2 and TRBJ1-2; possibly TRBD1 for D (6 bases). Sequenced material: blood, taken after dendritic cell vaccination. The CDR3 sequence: CASRTRGASYGYTF. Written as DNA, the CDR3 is TGTGCCAGCAGAACACGGGGGGCCTCCTATGGCTACACCTTC.